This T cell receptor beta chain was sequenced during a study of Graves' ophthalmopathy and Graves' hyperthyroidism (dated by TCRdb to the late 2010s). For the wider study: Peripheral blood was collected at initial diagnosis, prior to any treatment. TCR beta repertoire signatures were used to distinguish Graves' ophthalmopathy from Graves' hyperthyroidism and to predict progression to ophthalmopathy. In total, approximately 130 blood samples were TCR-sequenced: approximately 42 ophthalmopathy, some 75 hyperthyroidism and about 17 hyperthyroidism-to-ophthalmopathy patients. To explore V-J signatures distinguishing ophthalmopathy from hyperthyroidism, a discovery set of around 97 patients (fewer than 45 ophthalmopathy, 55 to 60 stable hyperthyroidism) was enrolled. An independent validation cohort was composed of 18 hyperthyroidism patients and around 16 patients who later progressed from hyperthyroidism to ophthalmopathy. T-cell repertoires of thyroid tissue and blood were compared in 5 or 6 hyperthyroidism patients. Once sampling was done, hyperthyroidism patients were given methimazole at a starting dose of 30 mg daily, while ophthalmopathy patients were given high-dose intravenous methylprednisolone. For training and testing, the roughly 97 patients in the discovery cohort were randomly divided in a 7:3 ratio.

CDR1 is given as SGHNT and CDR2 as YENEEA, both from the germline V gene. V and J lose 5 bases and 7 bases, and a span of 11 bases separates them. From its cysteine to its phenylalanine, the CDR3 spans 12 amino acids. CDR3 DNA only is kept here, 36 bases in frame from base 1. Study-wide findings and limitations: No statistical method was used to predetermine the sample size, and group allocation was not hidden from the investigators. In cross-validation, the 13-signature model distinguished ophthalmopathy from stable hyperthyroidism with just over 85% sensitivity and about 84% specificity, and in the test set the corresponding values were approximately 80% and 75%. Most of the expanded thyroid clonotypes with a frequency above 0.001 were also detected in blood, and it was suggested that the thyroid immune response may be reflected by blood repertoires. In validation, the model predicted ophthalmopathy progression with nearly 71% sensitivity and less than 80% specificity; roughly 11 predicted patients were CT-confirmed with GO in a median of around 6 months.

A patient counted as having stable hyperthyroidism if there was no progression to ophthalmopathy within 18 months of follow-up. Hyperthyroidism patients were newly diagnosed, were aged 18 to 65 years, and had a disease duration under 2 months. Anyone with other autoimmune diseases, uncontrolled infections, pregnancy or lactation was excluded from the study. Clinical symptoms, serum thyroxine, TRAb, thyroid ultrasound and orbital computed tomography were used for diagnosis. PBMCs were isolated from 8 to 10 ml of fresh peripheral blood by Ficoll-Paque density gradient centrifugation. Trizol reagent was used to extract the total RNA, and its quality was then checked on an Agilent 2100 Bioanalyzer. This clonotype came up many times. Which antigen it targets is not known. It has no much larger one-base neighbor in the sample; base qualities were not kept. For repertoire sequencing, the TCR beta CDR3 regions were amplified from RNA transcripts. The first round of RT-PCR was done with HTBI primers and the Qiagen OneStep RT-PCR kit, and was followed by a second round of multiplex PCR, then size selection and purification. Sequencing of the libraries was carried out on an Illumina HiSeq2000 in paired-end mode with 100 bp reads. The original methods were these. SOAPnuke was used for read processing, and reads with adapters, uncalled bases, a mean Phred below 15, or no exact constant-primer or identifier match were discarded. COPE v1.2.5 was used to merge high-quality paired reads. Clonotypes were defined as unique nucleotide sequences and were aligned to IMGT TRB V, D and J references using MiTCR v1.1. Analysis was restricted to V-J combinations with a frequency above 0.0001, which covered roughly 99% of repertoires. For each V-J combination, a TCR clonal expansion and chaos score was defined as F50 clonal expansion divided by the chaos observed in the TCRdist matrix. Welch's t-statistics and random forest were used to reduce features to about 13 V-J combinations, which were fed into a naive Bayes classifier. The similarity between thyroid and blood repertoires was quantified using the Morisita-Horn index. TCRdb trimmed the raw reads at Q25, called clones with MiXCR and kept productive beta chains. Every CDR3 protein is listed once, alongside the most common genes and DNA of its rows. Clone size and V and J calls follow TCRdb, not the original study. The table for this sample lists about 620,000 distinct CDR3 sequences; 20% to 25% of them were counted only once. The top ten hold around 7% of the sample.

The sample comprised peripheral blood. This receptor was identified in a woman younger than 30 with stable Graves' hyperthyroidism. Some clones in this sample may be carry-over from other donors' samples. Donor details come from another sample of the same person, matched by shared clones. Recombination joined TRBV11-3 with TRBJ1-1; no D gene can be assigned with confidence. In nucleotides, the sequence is TGTGCCAGCAGCGCCCATGGGAGTGAAGCTTTCTTT. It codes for CASSAHGSEAFF.